These 23 T cell receptor beta chains were all obtained from the same sample, sequenced in a study of metastatic and nonmetastatic thyroid tumors. Before thyroid surgery, none of the patients had received any treatment. TCRdb reanalyzed the PCR reads with MiXCR. The data hold about 59,000 clones, with less than 30% observed a single time. Sequenced: blood. The receptors stem from a female donor with papillary thyroid cancer or a benign thyroid nodule (not recorded which). Some clones in this sample may be carry-over from other donors' samples.

The sample holds a few counts of this clone. The chain recombines TRBV6-1 with TRBJ2-7, with 9 bases lining up with TRBD1. CDR3 length: 14 residues. Germline V gene data show CDR1 as MNHNS and CDR2 as SASEGT. Trimming cost V 3 bases and J 2 bases; bases outside gene matches: 2. The CDR3 region is CASSEYRGPYEQYF. The DNA of the CDR3 is TGTGCCAGCAGTGAGTACAGGGGGCCCTACGAGCAGTACTTC.

The V and J genes are TRBV5-1 and TRBJ2-7; 10 bases are a match to TRBD2. J gave up 5 bases and V 0 bases, and 5 bases lay outside the gene matches. The CDR3 sequence is 15 residues long. Germline V CDR1 and CDR2: SGHRS, YFSETQ. CDR3: CASSLATSGVNEQYF. Written as DNA, the CDR3 is TGCGCCAGCAGCTTGGCAACTAGCGGGGTTAACGAGCAGTACTTC.

The V gene is TRBV6-1, the J gene TRBJ2-1; TRBD1 or TRBD2 may be the D gene (5 bases each). Germline loops: CDR1 MNHNS, CDR2 SASEGT. The CDR3 has 13 residues. Trimming cost V 6 bases and J 12 bases, with 18 bases left between them. CDR3 amino acids: CASSSGTPHGQFF. CDR3 nucleotides: TGTGCCAGCAGCTCCGGGACCCCACACGGGCAGTTCTTC.

This clone was found a few times. The V and J genes are TRBV5-1 and TRBJ2-1; D remains unclear. CDR1 and CDR2 (germline): SGHRS, YFSETQ. V lost 4 bases to trimming and J lost 5 bases, with 10 bases between them. The CDR3 is made up of 13 amino acids. The CDR3 region has the DNA TGCGCCAGCAGCAAGGACGGCAACAATGAGCAGTTCTTC. This codes for CASSKDGNNEQFF.

This chain joins TRBV11-2 and TRBJ2-6; D gene ambiguous. Germline V gene data show CDR1 as SGHAT and CDR2 as FQNNGV. V was clipped by 1 base and J by 0 bases, with 4 bases between them. This CDR3 region has 15 residues. The CDR3 sequence: CASSLVGSGANVLTF. The CDR3 region has the DNA TGTGCCAGCAGCTTAGTCGGCTCTGGGGCCAACGTCCTGACTTTC.

This clone has more than one count but fewer than ten. The chain couples TRBV6-8 to TRBJ2-7, with a possible D match to TRBD1 (7 bases). The germline V gene encodes CDR1 MNHGY and CDR2 SAAAGT. Deletions cut 0 bases from V and 5 bases from J, with 14 bases between. The CDR3 runs to 15 residues. CDR3 coding DNA: TGTGCCAGCAGTTACTCCGGGGGACAGAGGGACGAGCAGTACTTC. Amino acid sequence: CASSYSGGQRDEQYF.

This chain joins TRBV19 and TRBJ1-6, with D possibly being TRBD1 (6 bases). CDR3 length: 14 residues. Germline CDR1 and CDR2: LNHDA and SQIVND (reference sequence). V was clipped by 7 bases and J by 7 bases, with 14 bases between them. CDR3 region: CASTSTGSNSPLHF. The CDR3, as DNA: TGTGCCAGTACCTCGACAGGATCCAATTCACCCCTCCACTTT.

The V and J genes are TRBV6-1 and TRBJ2-6, with D possibly being TRBD2 (5 bases). Germline CDR1 reads MNHNS; CDR2 reads SASEGT. The CDR3 has 16 amino acids. With 6 bases removed from V and 0 bases from J, the gap between germline ends came to 12 bases. In DNA form, the CDR3 reads TGTGCCAGCAGCGCCGAGGGTGGCTCTGGGGCCAACGTCCTGACTTTC. Amino acid sequence: CASSAEGGSGANVLTF.

In its sample, this clone was seen a few times. The chain employs TRBV6-1 and TRBJ1-5, with 8 bases identical to TRBD1. V dropped 7 bases and J dropped 5; count of bases not matched to a gene: 4. CDR1 is MNHNS, CDR2 SASEGT, per germline. This CDR3 comprises 13 residues. CDR3 sequence reads: CASNDRGDQPQHF. The CDR3, as DNA: TGTGCCAGCAATGACAGGGGTGATCAGCCCCAGCATTTT.

This chain uses TRBV10-3 with TRBJ2-2, with TRBD1 identical over 8 bases. The trim removed 3 bases at V and 7 bases at J, leaving 7 bases unmatched. Germline CDR1 ENHRY, CDR2 SYGVKD. The CDR3 has 15 residues. In nucleotides, the CDR3 is TGTGCCATCAGTGACCAGACAGGGGAGGTCGGGGAGCTGTTTTTT. Translation gives CAISDQTGEVGELFF.

This clone was counted a few times. The chain uses TRBV6-5 and TRBJ1-6, with 8 bases matching TRBD1. With 4 bases clipped from V and 9 bases from J, the junction kept 8 bases outside the gene matches. The CDR3 covers 15 residues. CDR1 is MNHEY and CDR2 is SVGAGI in the germline V gene. The CDR3 protein is CASSSTGTGGSPLHF. CDR3 bases: TGTGCCAGCAGTTCCACCGGGACAGGAGGTTCACCCCTCCACTTT.

This clone was picked up one time. The chain recombines TRBV20-1 with TRBJ2-5; a possible D gene is TRBD1 (5 bases). The CDR3 consists of 12 residues. Trimming removed 5 bases at V and 3 bases at J, with 10 bases between. Germline V gives CDR1 DFQATT, CDR2 SNEGSKA (reference sequence). The CDR3 DNA sequence: TGCAGTGCTGGAAAGGGGAAAGAGACCCAGTACTTC. Translating gives CSAGKGKETQYF.

The CDR3 DNA reads as TGCAGTGCTAGAGATAACGGGGGGGAGCAGTTCTTC. This encodes CSARDNGGEQFF. This chain joins TRBV20-1 and TRBJ2-1; 7 nucleotides agree with TRBD2. The V gene's germline CDR1 is DFQATT and CDR2 SNEGSKA (reference sequence). The CDR3 loop spans 12 amino acids. After removal of 0 bases from V and 10 bases from J, the junction contained 3 bases not matched to a gene.

V and J are TRBV20-1 and TRBJ2-7; D uncertain. V lost 3 bases, J lost 6 bases, and 15 bases lay in between. The CDR3 runs 13 residues. Germline CDR1 reads DFQATT; CDR2 reads SNEGSKA (reference sequence). This chain's CDR3 is CSASVQAVSEQYF. CDR3 nucleotides: TGCAGTGCTAGTGTTCAGGCGGTGTCCGAGCAGTACTTC.

This clone was counted between two and nine times. The genes are TRBV20-1 and TRBJ1-2, with TRBD1 identical over 9 bases. Germline V gene lookup returns CDR1 DFQATT and CDR2 SNEGSKA (reference sequence). CDR3 length equals 14 residues. Trimming at V came to 0 bases and at J to 4 bases, leaving 3 bases not matched to a gene. DNA for the CDR3: TGCAGTGCTAGAGAAACAGGGGGCGGCTATGGCTACACCTTC. Protein sequence: CSARETGGGYGYTF.

The chain joins TRBV7-9 to TRBJ2-7; D uncertain. CDR3 size: 13 residues. Trimming pared 3 bases from V and 1 base from J, leaving 7 bases between. CDR1 is SEHNR and CDR2 is FQNEAQ in the germline V gene (reference sequence). The CDR3 sequence is CASSLLQSYEQYF. CDR3 coding DNA: TGTGCCAGCAGCTTGCTTCAGTCCTACGAGCAGTACTTC. Full variable domain (missing parts from reference TRBV7-9 and TRBJ2-7): DTGVSQNPRHKITKRGQNVTFRCDPISEHNRLYWYRQTLGQGPEFLTYFQNEAQLEKSRLLSDRFSAERPKGSFSTLEIQRTEQGDSAMYLCASSLLQSYEQYFGPGTRLTVT.

In its sample, this clone was seen many times. The chain joins TRBV11-3 to TRBJ1-5; D is possibly TRBD1 (6 bases). The CDR3 totals 17 residues. Per the germline V gene, CDR1 is SGHNT and CDR2 is YENEEA. V was pared by 4 bases and J by 4 bases, with 20 bases between. For the CDR3, the DNA is TGTGCCAGCAGCTCCTTTCCCAGGGGCGGGTATAATCAGCCCCAGCATTTT. Translating gives CASSSFPRGGYNQPQHF.

This clone has at least ten counts. The chain links TRBV7-3 to TRBJ2-1; either TRBD1 or TRBD2 may fit D (6 bases each). Germline V gene sequence: CDR1 SGHTA, CDR2 FQGTGA. With 5 bases removed from V and 5 bases from J, the gap between germline ends came to 16 bases. The length of the CDR3 is 15 residues. CDR3 sequence: CASSKGGTSDNEQFF. The CDR3 nucleotides read TGTGCCAGCAGCAAGGGGGGCACCAGCGACAATGAGCAGTTCTTC.

This chain links TRBV6-6 with TRBJ2-7, with D hard to call. V gave up 2 bases and J gave up 4 bases, with 18 bases separating them. CDR1 MNHNY and CDR2 SVGAGI come from the germline V gene (reference sequence). This CDR3 spans 16 amino acids. CDR3: CASSYSKGVPVYEQYF. CDR3 in DNA: TGTGCCAGCAGTTACAGTAAAGGAGTACCAGTTTACGAGCAGTACTTC.

The rearrangement joins TRBV20-1 to TRBJ2-6, with D uncertain. V lost 3 bases to trimming and J lost 0 bases, with 6 bases between them. This CDR3 spans 14 amino acids. CDR1 DFQATT and CDR2 SNEGSKA come from the germline V gene (reference sequence). CDR3 protein: CSASPISGANVLTF. The CDR3 nucleotides are TGCAGTGCTAGTCCGATCTCTGGGGCCAACGTCCTGACTTTC.

This clone was found once. This chain uses TRBV4-2 with TRBJ2-2; 10 nucleotides line up with TRBD2. The CDR3 runs to 15 residues. Germline loops: CDR1 LGHNA, CDR2 YNFKEQ. V trimming: 1 base; J trimming: 5 bases; junction bases outside the gene matches: 1. Written as DNA, the CDR3 is TGTGCCAGCAGCCAAGTACTAGCGGGGACCGGGGAGCTGTTTTTT. The encoded protein is CASSQVLAGTGELFF.

J is TRBJ2-2 and V is TRBV20-1, with 8 bases identical to TRBD2. Germline CDR1 DFQATT, CDR2 SNEGSKA (reference sequence). The junction had 1 base not matched to a gene; V was cut back by 3 bases and J by 4 bases. This CDR3 has 13 amino acids. The CDR3 spells CSASGGATGELFF. In DNA form, the CDR3 reads TGCAGTGCTAGCGGGGGGGCCACCGGGGAGCTGTTTTTT.

The rearrangement links TRBV20-1 to TRBJ2-7; TRBD1 or TRBD2 may be the D gene (6 bases each). The CDR3 is 13 residues long. Between the trimmed V and J ends, which lost 2 bases and 7 bases, there was a span of 15 bases. Per the germline V gene, CDR1 is DFQATT and CDR2 is SNEGSKA (reference sequence). CDR3 residues: CSARRGGLGEQYF. In nucleotides, the CDR3 is TGCAGTGCTAGAAGAGGGGGGCTCGGGGAGCAGTACTTC.